Sequencing of this T cell receptor (beta chain) was carried out in a study of blood T cells in healthy people across ages. No fewer than 7 million PBMCs went into each sample. Germline V gene lookup returns CDR1 SQVTM and CDR2 ANQGSEA. V dropped 1 base and J dropped 5 bases, with 11 bases sitting between them. The CDR3 sequence is 13 residues long. Through a sample-barcoded 5' primer and a J-beta primer mix, a second PCR was run for about 7 to 12 cycles. TCRdb passed the 5' RACE reads through MiXCR, listing each CDR3 protein once. The sample lists around 800,000 distinct CDR3 sequences; about 55% were seen once.

The chain joins TRBV29-1 to TRBJ2-5, with a tentative D call TRBD1 (6 bases). The clonotype originates from a man aged 80 or over in good health. Sequenced input: blood. The CDR3 DNA follows: TGCAGCGTTGAAGGAAACAGGGAGGAGACCCAGTACTTC. As protein: CSVEGNREETQYF.